The text below deals with one TCR beta chain. What it recognizes is unknown. This sample is drawn from a study of cytomegalovirus exposure and HLA in healthy donors. Study background: Across about 400 genotyped donors, 65% to 90% landed in the Caucasian-associated ancestry cluster.

Trimming stripped 4 bases from V and 6 bases from J, with 12 bases between. Germline CDR1 is SGHVS and CDR2 is FNYEAQ. The CDR3 covers 13 residues. PCR amplification relied on 60 Vbeta primers (plus 13 Jbeta primers). The method was immunoSEQ multiplex PCR; TCRdb's version includes in-frame clones alone and lacks a portion of them. The table lists approximately 82,000 clones, around 10% of them singletons. Study-level findings and limits: An analysis done earlier found most TCR beta V segments productive about 87% or about 30% of the time.

The rearrangement joins TRBV7-6 to TRBJ1-1; tentative D call: TRBD1 (5 bases). Sequenced material: PBMCs. The TCR originated in a man aged 60 to 75 in good health and CMV-seropositive. CDR3 sequence (DNA): TGTGCCAGCAGCTCCCCGACAGAGGCTGAAGCTTTCTTT. It is translated as CASSSPTEAEAFF.